The rows below give T cell receptor beta chains drawn from one sample of a study of glioma-infiltrating T cells after dendritic cell vaccination. Sequenced by immunoSEQ multiplex PCR; TCRdb stores in-frame clones only, minus some. The sample includes 65,000 or so clones, about 89% seen only once; the top ten take around a tenth. Sample: blood, taken after dendritic cell vaccination. The receptors originated from a human donor with glioblastoma. The CDR3 runs from the conserved cysteine through the conserved F or W. A D gene is named only where the DNA matches it firmly. The size field is filled for only some rows; it gives once, few, many or a size class.

>-|TRBV7-6|TRBD1|14|TRBJ1-4
TGTGCCAGCAGCTTAGACAGGGGGCGGGAAAAACTGTTTTTT
CASSLDRGREKLFF
>-|TRBV6-6|-|15|TRBJ1-1
TGTGCCAGCAGTTACTCGATCAGGGGAAGGACTGAAGCTTTCTTT
CASSYSIRGRTEAFF
>-|TRBV11-3|TRBD1|17|TRBJ1-3
TGTGCCAGCAGCCCGATTAGGACAGGCAGCTCTGGAAACACCATATATTTT
CASSPIRTGSSGNTIYF
>-|TRBV5-4|-|14|TRBJ1-1
TGTGCCAGCAGCTTGGCCGGGAAGGGCACTGAAGCTTTCTTT
CASSLAGKGTEAFF
>-|TRBV4-2|-|16|TRBJ2-3
TGTGCCAGCAGCCTCCCCAAGGCAGGGGTCACAGATACGCAGTATTTT
CASSLPKAGVTDTQYF
>-|TRBV27|TRBD1|14|TRBJ1-4
TGTGCCAGCAGTTCCCGGACAGGGATTGAAAAACTGTTTTTT
CASSSRTGIEKLFF
>once|TRBV2|-|13|TRBJ2-7
TGTGCCAGCCAGGGCCCTACCTCCTACGAGCAGTACTTC
CASQGPTSYEQYF
>-|TRBV28|TRBD1|16|TRBJ1-5
TGTGCCAGCAGACCCCCGGGACAGGGGGCGGATCAGCCCCAGCATTTT
CASRPPGQGADQPQHF
>-|TRBV7-8|-|17|TRBJ1-3
TGTGCCAGCAGCTCCCTCGGGCGGGCCCGCTCTGGAAACACCATATATTTT
CASSSLGRARSGNTIYF
>-|TRBV29-1|-|12|TRBJ1-5
TGCAGCGTTGGACAGTTTGATCAGCCCCAGCATTTT
CSVGQFDQPQHF
>-|TRBV4-3|TRBD2|15|TRBJ2-1
TGCGCCAGCAGCCAAGATGAAGCGGGAAACAATGAGCAGTTCTTC
CASSQDEAGNNEQFF
>few|TRBV27|-|14|TRBJ2-5
TGTGCCAGCAGTACCGCCCGCGGTCAAGAGACCCAGTACTTC
CASSTARGQETQYF
>few|TRBV11-2|TRBD1|14|TRBJ1-4
TGTGCCAGCAACCCGGGACAGGCCTATGAAAAACTGTTTTTT
CASNPGQAYEKLFF
>-|TRBV5-1|TRBD1|15|TRBJ1-1
TGCGCCAGCAGCTTGGGCTCCCCAGGGGGCCAAGAAGCTTTCTTT
CASSLGSPGGQEAFF
>-|TRBV5-1|TRBD2|15|TRBJ2-1
TGCGCCAGCAACCCGCTAGCGGGCTCCCGGGATGAGCAGTTCTTC
CASNPLAGSRDEQFF
>-|TRBV6-5|TRBD2|14|TRBJ2-7
TGTGCCAGCAACAAGCGGGAGAGTTCCTACGAGCAGTACTTC
CASNKRESSYEQYF
>-|TRBV15|TRBD2|16|TRBJ2-5
TGTGCCACCAGTCCTACGACTAGCGGGGGCGTAGAGACCCAGTACTTC
CATSPTTSGGVETQYF
>-|TRBV5-1|TRBD2|15|TRBJ2-2
TGCGCCAGCGTCCCAATCGGGGGGTACACCGGGGAGCTGTTTTTT
CASVPIGGYTGELFF
>-|TRBV19|-|14|TRBJ1-1
TGTGCCAGTAGTATCAACAGGGAGAGGACTGAAGCTTTCTTT
CASSINRERTEAFF
>few|TRBV27|TRBD2|16|TRBJ2-7
TGTGCCAGCAGTGACCTCCGGACTAGCGGGAGTTGGGAGCAGTACTTC
CASSDLRTSGSWEQYF
>-|TRBV11-2|-|18|TRBJ2-1
TGTGCCAGCAGCTTAGTTGGGGTAGCGCGAGCGTCCTACAATGAGCAGTTCTTC
CASSLVGVARASYNEQFF
>-|TRBV10-3|TRBD2|17|TRBJ2-5
TGTGCCATCAGTGAGAGGGTAGCGGGAGGAGCCCGGGAGACCCAGTACTTC
CAISERVAGGARETQYF
>-|TRBV7-8|-|15|TRBJ1-2
TGTGCCAGCAGCTTAGTTCCGGACAGTGTGCATGGCTACACCTTC
CASSLVPDSVHGYTF
>few|TRBV18|TRBD2|15|TRBJ2-1
TGTGCCAGCTCACGGGCTCGGGGGGGAGACCGAGAGCAGTTCTTC
CASSRARGGDREQFF
>-|TRBV5-6|TRBD1|13|TRBJ2-7
TGTGCCAGCAGCTTGGACAGGGGGCGCGAGCAGTACTTC
CASSLDRGREQYF
>-|TRBV10-3|-|15|TRBJ2-2
TGTGCCATCAGTGCACGGGGGGCACCGACCGGGGAGCTGTTTTTT
CAISARGAPTGELFF
>-|TRBV19|TRBD2|17|TRBJ2-1
TGTGCCAGTAGTATCGGGGACTTAGCGGGAGCCCCACATGAGCAGTTCTTC
CASSIGDLAGAPHEQFF
>-|TRBV11-3|-|15|TRBJ1-1
TGTGCCAGCGGCAGGAGGACAGCACTGAACACTGAAGCTTTCTTT
CASGRRTALNTEAFF
>-|TRBV19|-|14|TRBJ1-5
TGTGCCAGTAGTATACAGGGTACGGATCAGCCCCAGCATTTT
CASSIQGTDQPQHF
>-|TRBV7-9|TRBD2|15|TRBJ2-2
TGTGCCAGCAGCTTATTAAGCGGGACGAGCGGGGAGCTGTTTTTT
CASSLLSGTSGELFF
>once|TRBV10-3|-|18|TRBJ2-5
TGTGCCATCAGTGAGTCCACTTTTGTGGGAGCTACCCAAGAGACCCAGTACTTC
CAISESTFVGATQETQYF
>-|TRBV7-2|TRBD2|17|TRBJ2-6
TGTGCCAGCAGCGAGACTAGCGGGACTCTTGGGGCCAACGTCCTGACTTTC
CASSETSGTLGANVLTF
>few|TRBV9|-|15|TRBJ2-1
TGTGCCAGCAGCGTAGACGTGAGCTCCTACAATGAGCAGTTCTTC
CASSVDVSSYNEQFF
>-|TRBV2|-|13|TRBJ2-2
TGTGCCAGCAGAACTAGCAGGACCGGGGAGCTGTTTTTT
CASRTSRTGELFF
>-|TRBV9|TRBD1|15|TRBJ1-6
TGTGCCAGCAGCGTAAGGGGACAGGGGAATTCACCCCTCCACTTT
CASSVRGQGNSPLHF
>-|TRBV19|TRBD2|18|TRBJ2-1
TGTGCCAGTAGTACCCGTCCCGGGACTAGCGGGGGTTACAATGAGCAGTTCTTC
CASSTRPGTSGGYNEQFF
>-|TRBV4-3|TRBD1|15|TRBJ2-7
TGCGCCAGCAGCCAGGACCCGGGACAGGGAGGCGAGCAGTACTTC
CASSQDPGQGGEQYF
>-|TRBV4-3|TRBD1|15|TRBJ2-7
TGCGCCAGCAGCCAATTGTCGACAGGGACCTACGAGCAGTACTTC
CASSQLSTGTYEQYF
>-|TRBV5-1|-|16|TRBJ1-1
TGCGCCAGCAGCTTGGTGATTGTGGGCAGCGGCACTGAAGCTTTCTTT
CASSLVIVGSGTEAFF
>-|TRBV30|-|15|TRBJ2-6
TGTGCCTGGAGTGTAGCCCTATCTGGGGCCAACGTCCTGACTTTC
CAWSVALSGANVLTF